One and the same sample provided the 30 T cell receptor beta chains below, sequenced in a study of T cell responses to AZD1222 COVID-19 vaccine (TCRdb year 2021). The method was the immunoSEQ multiplex PCR assay. The table comes from immuneACCESS by way of TCRdb, which keeps in-frame sequences with V and J called. Part of the clones is missing from these tables; in studies checked, under half for an unresolved V gene and the rest for unknown reasons. The sample includes under 150,000 clones, with roughly 90% observed a single time. Of the sample, 1.6% is held by the ten largest clones. This sample's time point label indicates: about 28 days (+/-7) after the second vaccine dose. The sample was peripheral blood, taken 28 days after the second AZD1222 dose. The receptors originated from an adult who received the AZD1222 COVID-19 vaccine.

The chain couples TRBV3-1 (or the pseudogene TRBV3-2) to TRBJ1-4; D is possibly TRBD1 (6 bases). Germline V CDR1 and CDR2: LGHDT, YNNKEL (reference sequence). This CDR3 has 15 amino acids. Deletions cut 1 base from V and 5 bases from J, with 11 bases between. The chain's CDR3 is CASSQVGTKNEKLFF. The CDR3 bases are TGTGCCAGCAGCCAAGTGGGGACAAAAAATGAAAAACTGTTTTTT.

The V call is TRBV5-5, the J call TRBJ2-1; 10 nucleotides match TRBD2. After removal of 3 bases from V and 7 bases from J, the junction contained 10 bases not matched to a gene. The CDR3 spans 16 residues. Germline CDR1 reads SGHKS; CDR2 reads YYEKEE (reference sequence). For the CDR3, the DNA is TGTGCCAGCAGCTCCGCACCCCTAGCGGGGGCTAATGAGCAGTTCTTC. Its translation is CASSSAPLAGANEQFF.

The genes are TRBV25-1 and TRBJ1-1; D remains ambiguous. The CDR3 is made up of 13 amino acids. V lost 0 bases and J lost 1, with 3 bases in between. CDR1 is MGHDK and CDR2 is SYGVNS in the germline V gene. The chain's CDR3 is CASSEYWNTEAFF. The CDR3 DNA reads TGTGCCAGCAGTGAATATTGGAACACTGAAGCTTTCTTT.

The genes are TRBV2 and TRBJ1-5, with D possibly TRBD1 on 6 matching bases. Germline V gene lookup returns CDR1 SNHLY and CDR2 FYNNEI. The CDR3 length is 15 residues. Trimming stripped 4 bases from V and 5 bases from J, with 15 bases between. CDR3 in DNA: TGTGCCAGCAGTGGGAGTCGTCAGGGGCATCAGCCCCAGCATTTT. Amino acid sequence: CASSGSRQGHQPQHF.

The V and J genes are TRBV7-2 and TRBJ2-7; the D gene is possibly TRBD2 (5 bases). This CDR3 region has 13 residues. The V end lost 3 bases, the J end lost 7 bases, and 13 bases lay between the germline ends. Germline CDR1 reads SGHTA; CDR2 reads FQGNSA. The CDR3 is CASSFPGSREQYV. In DNA form, the CDR3 reads TGTGCCAGCAGCTTCCCGGGGTCGCGGGAGCAGTACGTC.

The rearrangement links TRBV6-1 to TRBJ1-6; unclear D gene. This CDR3 is 18 amino acids long. Germline V gene lookup returns CDR1 MNHNS and CDR2 SASEGT. Trimming cost V 2 bases and J 0 bases, with 14 bases left between them. CDR3 in amino acids: CASSEQPVDLSYNSPLHF. The CDR3 region has the DNA TGTGCCAGCAGTGAACAGCCGGTAGACCTCTCCTATAATTCACCCCTCCACTTT.

The chain couples TRBV25-1 to TRBJ1-6; D ambiguous. V lost 6 bases, J lost 5 bases, and 8 bases lay in between. This CDR3 has 13 residues. Germline values: CDR1 MGHDK, CDR2 SYGVNS. CDR3 in DNA: TGTGCCAGCAGGGCACTGAATAATTCACCCCTCCACTTT. Translation: CASRALNNSPLHF.

In regard to this clone: Other nucleotide sequences in the sample specify the same CDR3. This chain links TRBV6-5 with TRBJ1-5; D might be TRBD1 (5 bases). This CDR3 comprises 14 residues. V lost 8 bases to trimming and J lost 0 bases, with 11 bases between them. Germline V lookup: CDR1 MNHEY, CDR2 SVGAGI. The DNA of the CDR3 is TGTGCCAGCCGGGGGGGATATAGCAATCAGCCCCAGCATTTT. Its translation: CASRGGYSNQPQHF.

The chain joins TRBV6-1 to TRBJ1-1; the D is unclear. The ends were cut back, 2 bases at V and 0 bases at J, with 10 bases in the middle. CDR1 is MNHNS, CDR2 SASEGT, per germline. The CDR3 contains 15 residues. Here the CDR3 reads CASSEQALMNTEAFF. In DNA, the CDR3 is TGTGCCAGCAGTGAACAAGCACTTATGAACACTGAAGCTTTCTTT.

The CDR3 region is CASSERASGGGELFF. As DNA, the CDR3 is TGTGCCAGCAGTGAACGGGCTAGCGGGGGCGGGGAGCTGTTTTTT. The chain carries TRBV2 and TRBJ2-2, with 10 bases identical to TRBD2. Germline V gene lookup returns CDR1 SNHLY and CDR2 FYNNEI. The CDR3 spans 15 residues. The V and J ends lost 2 bases and 7 bases, in that order; junction bases with no gene match: 4.

The rearrangement uses TRBV10-3 and TRBJ1-2, with D possibly matching TRBD1 (6 bases). Germline V gene data show CDR1 as ENHRY and CDR2 as SYGVKD. The germline V and J ends were trimmed by 7 bases and 4 bases, with 22 bases remaining between them. The CDR3 contains 16 residues. The CDR3 protein is CAIKGSGGNGVYGYTF. For the CDR3, the DNA is TGTGCCATCAAGGGCTCTGGGGGCAACGGCGTCTATGGCTACACCTTC.

V gene TRBV6-2 or TRBV6-3 combines with J gene TRBJ2-4; perhaps TRBD2 as D (6 bases). The CDR3 totals 15 residues. V lost 4 bases and J lost 6, with 16 bases in between. Germline CDR1 reads MNHEY; CDR2 reads SVGEGT. In DNA form, the CDR3 reads TGTGCCAGCAGTTCCTTGGCTAGCGAGGCAAACATTCAGTACTTC. Amino acid sequence: CASSSLASEANIQYF.

This rearrangement joins TRBV13 to TRBJ2-4, with 7 bases aligning to TRBD2. The CDR3 runs 13 residues. The ends lost 2 bases at V and 9 bases at J; junction bases unmatched: 4. Per germline, CDR1 PRHDT and CDR2 FYEKMQ (reference sequence). The CDR3 bases are TGTGCCAGCAGCTTAAGAACTAGCGTCATTCAGTACTTC. Protein: CASSLRTSVIQYF.

The genes are TRBV5-6 and TRBJ1-2, with 8 bases fitting TRBD1. Germline CDR1 reads SGHDT; CDR2 reads YYEEEE. V lost 5 bases, J lost 8 bases, and 11 bases stayed unmatched. This CDR3 contains 14 residues. This CDR3 is CASRSRTGTAGYTF. The CDR3 DNA reads as TGTGCCAGCAGGAGCCGGACAGGGACGGCCGGCTACACCTTC.

This sequence joins TRBV20-1 and TRBJ2-3; 10 positions match TRBD2. Losses at the gene ends were 3 bases for V and 2 bases for J; bases not matched to a gene: 26. Germline values: CDR1 DFQATT, CDR2 SNEGSKA (reference sequence). The CDR3 is 22 amino acids. CDR3 in amino acids: CSASSQAGLTSGSLSVTDTQYF. For the CDR3, the DNA is TGCAGTGCTAGTTCCCAGGCAGGGCTGACTAGCGGGTCTCTCTCTGTCACAGATACGCAGTATTTT.

The J gene is TRBJ2-3, the V gene TRBV6-6, with D unclear. The CDR3 runs to 14 residues. V dropped 6 bases and J dropped 4 bases, with 14 bases sitting between them. CDR1 MNHNY and CDR2 SVGAGI come from the germline V gene (reference sequence). This chain's CDR3 is CASRSRQAPDTQYF. The CDR3, as DNA: TGTGCCAGCAGGTCGAGGCAGGCTCCAGATACGCAGTATTTT.

This chain links TRBV7-6 with TRBJ2-1, with 8 nucleotides matching TRBD2. J gave up 8 bases and V 5 bases, and 11 bases lay outside the gene matches. This CDR3 region has 15 residues. Germline CDR1 reads SGHVS; CDR2 reads FNYEAQ. CDR3 DNA sequence: TGTGCCAGCAGCGGGAACGCCGGGACTAGTCATGAGCAGTTCTTC. This translates into CASSGNAGTSHEQFF. Looking up the rest from reference TRBV7-6 and TRBJ2-1 gives the full variable domain: GAGVSQSPRYKVTKRGQDVALRCDPISGHVSLYWYRQALGQGPEFLTYFNYEAQQDKSGLPNDRFSAERPEGSISTLTIQRTEQRDSAMYRCASSGNAGTSHEQFFGPGTRLTVL.

The chain recombines TRBV28 with TRBJ2-7; D gene unclear. With 3 bases removed from V and 3 bases from J, the gap between germline ends came to 3 bases. The CDR3 totals 11 residues. Germline V gene sequence: CDR1 MDHEN, CDR2 SYDVKM. The CDR3 DNA sequence: TGTGCCAGCAGTTTTAACTACGAGCAGTACTTC. This gives the protein CASSFNYEQYF.

The rearrangement links TRBV27 to TRBJ2-7; TRBD2 might be the D (5 bases). The ends were cut back, 4 bases at V and 2 bases at J, with 15 bases in the middle. The CDR3 is made up of 15 amino acids. The germline gives CDR1 MNHEY, CDR2 SMNVEV (reference sequence). The CDR3, as DNA: TGTGCCAGCAGTTCACCAGCGGTACCTCCCTACGAGCAGTACTTC. It codes for CASSSPAVPPYEQYF.

This clone came up once. V usage is TRBV30 and J usage is TRBJ2-5; D is ambiguous. V lost 0 bases and J lost 5, with 7 bases in between. Germline V gene sequence: CDR1 GTSNPN, CDR2 SVGIG (reference sequence). This CDR3 is built from 12 residues. CDR3 sequence (DNA): TGTGCCTGGAGTGTACTCTCGGAGACCCAGTACTTC. This translates into CAWSVLSETQYF.

The chain carries TRBV29-1 and TRBJ1-2; the D is unclear. There are 10 residues in the CDR3. V lost 3 bases and J lost 8, with 7 bases in between. Germline V gene lookup returns CDR1 SQVTM and CDR2 ANQGSEA. This CDR3 is CSVDRKGYTF. As DNA, the CDR3 is TGCAGCGTTGATAGGAAGGGCTACACCTTC.

The V gene is TRBV7-2, the J gene TRBJ1-3; the D gene is possibly TRBD1 (5 bases). Germline CDR1 is SGHTA and CDR2 is FQGNSA. Trimming took 5 bases from V and 7 from J, leaving 21 bases between them. The CDR3 runs to 16 residues. The CDR3 coding sequence is TGTGCCAGCAGCCTGGGACGGCTGACGACCCGGAACACCATATATTTT. This codes for CASSLGRLTTRNTIYF.

The rearrangement links TRBV10-1 to TRBJ2-5; D possibly corresponds to TRBD2 (6 bases). This CDR3 region has 13 residues. Germline V gives CDR1 WNHNN, CDR2 SYGVQD (reference sequence). Trimming took 2 bases from V and 7 from J, leaving 11 bases between them. CDR3 nucleotide sequence: TGCGCCAGCAGTGAGGGGGGGTCGGCGACCCAGTACTTC. It yields the protein CASSEGGSATQYF.

This clone has only a few counts. V and J are TRBV10-3 and TRBJ2-7; D might be TRBD2 (6 bases). The V gene lost 2 bases and the J gene lost 6 bases, with 20 bases spanning the gap. The CDR3 is 16 residues long. Germline V gene sequence: CDR1 ENHRY, CDR2 SYGVKD. CDR3 residues: CAISERLHSGASEQYF. Here the CDR3 DNA reads TGTGCCATCAGTGAGAGATTACATTCGGGAGCTTCCGAGCAGTACTTC.

The V and J genes are TRBV10-3 and TRBJ1-3, with D possibly TRBD1 on 6 matching bases. Germline CDR1 and CDR2: ENHRY and SYGVKD. CDR3 length: 12 amino acids. The V gene lost 10 bases and the J gene lost 1 base, with 8 bases spanning the gap. In nucleotides, the CDR3 is TGTGCCACCACAGGGTCTGGAAACACCATATATTTT. It is translated as CATTGSGNTIYF.

This clone was detected once. J is TRBJ1-2 and V is TRBV7-2, with TRBD1 as a possible D gene (5 bases). The CDR3 is 14 amino acids. Germline assignment: CDR1 SGHTA and CDR2 FQGNSA. Trimming pared 1 base from V and 8 bases from J, leaving 14 bases between. The CDR3 region is CASSLGLIGGGYTF. CDR3 nucleotides: TGTGCCAGCAGCTTAGGTTTGATTGGGGGAGGCTACACCTTC.

The genes are TRBV5-6 and TRBJ1-2; TRBD1 aligns across 7 bases. This CDR3 has 14 amino acids. Trimming took 4 bases from V and 2 from J; bases not matched to a gene: 5. Per the germline V gene, CDR1 is SGHDT and CDR2 is YYEEEE. CDR3 amino acids: CASSPGTVNYGYTF. The CDR3 DNA is TGTGCCAGCAGCCCTGGGACAGTCAACTATGGCTACACCTTC.

The gene calls are TRBV5-1 and TRBJ2-2; D is possibly TRBD1 or TRBD2 (6 bases each). Trimming cost V 0 bases and J 1 base, with 13 bases left between them. CDR3 length equals 17 residues. Germline lookup yields CDR1 SGHRS and CDR2 YFSETQ. The CDR3 here is CASSLVQEGQNTGELFF. The CDR3 nucleotides are TGCGCCAGCAGCTTGGTCCAGGAGGGACAGAACACCGGGGAGCTGTTTTTT.

The chain uses TRBV18 and TRBJ1-1; tentatively, D is TRBD1 (6 bases). CDR1 KGHSH and CDR2 LQKENI come from the germline V gene. Trimming shortened V by 3 bases and J by 6 bases, and 29 bases separated the two germline ends. The CDR3 length is 19 residues. DNA of the CDR3: TGTGCCAGCTCACCGGGCAGTCCTTTCCGAACGAGGGGGAGCGCTGAAGCTTTCTTT. Encoded protein: CASSPGSPFRTRGSAEAFF.

The CDR3, as DNA: TGTGCCAGCAGCTCGACTAGCGGGGGGGCCTATGAGCAGTTCTTC. Encoded protein: CASSSTSGGAYEQFF. The chain is built from TRBV6-5 and TRBJ2-1, with TRBD2 identical over 14 bases. Germline V gives CDR1 MNHEY, CDR2 SVGAGI. Trimming cost V 6 bases and J 8 bases; bases outside gene matches: 6. This CDR3 is 15 amino acids long.